The 15 T cell receptor beta chains given below trace back to one sample, sequenced in a study of blood T cell repertoires in COVID-19. The data were produced by immunoSEQ multiplex PCR, yet TCRdb's version contains in-frame clones alone and is incomplete. The sample lists some 65,000 clones, 79% occurring once. Sequenced input: peripheral blood. The source of these receptors is a woman in her 70s with acute or convalescent COVID-19.

V and J are TRBV7-9 and TRBJ2-7; D is perhaps TRBD1 (6 bases). The CDR3 length is 11 residues. The V gene lost 5 bases and the J gene lost 9 bases, with 11 bases spanning the gap. Germline CDR1 and CDR2: SEHNR and FQNEAQ (reference sequence). The CDR3 protein is CASSPDRRQYF. The CDR3 DNA is TGTGCCAGCAGCCCTGACAGGAGGCAGTACTTC.

V gene TRBV4-1 combines with J gene TRBJ2-1; TRBD2 matches 11 bases. The CDR3 is made up of 15 amino acids. CDR1 is MGHRA, CDR2 YSYEKL, per germline. Trimming at V came to 3 bases and at J to 4 bases, leaving 2 bases not matched to a gene. The CDR3 protein is CASSHRTSGYNEQFF. The CDR3 nucleotides read TGCGCCAGCAGCCACCGGACTAGCGGGTACAATGAGCAGTTCTTC.

This chain connects TRBV5-4 to TRBJ2-1; 10 nucleotides match TRBD2. CDR1 SGHNT and CDR2 YYREEE come from the germline V gene (reference sequence). The CDR3 length is 15 residues. V lost 2 bases to trimming and J lost 4 bases; unmatched junction nucleotides: 3. The CDR3 protein is CASSFSGGPYNEQFF. Written as DNA, the CDR3 is TGTGCCAGCAGCTTTAGCGGGGGGCCTTACAATGAGCAGTTCTTC.

The V and J genes are TRBV7-2 and TRBJ1-2; TRBD1 agrees at 7 bases. Germline V gene lookup returns CDR1 SGHTA and CDR2 FQGNSA. J lost 1 base, V lost 2 bases, and 4 bases had no gene match. The CDR3 has 15 amino acids. The DNA of the CDR3 is TGTGCCAGCAGCTTATTCCAGGGGGTTAACTATGGCTACACCTTC. It codes for CASSLFQGVNYGYTF. Full variable domain (outside the CDR3, taken from reference TRBV7-2 and TRBJ1-2): GAGVSQSPSNKVTEKGKDVELRCDPISGHTALYWYRQSLGQGLEFLIYFQGNSAPDKSGLPSDRFSAERTGGSVSTLTIQRTQQEDSAVYLCASSLFQGVNYGYTFGSGTRLTVV.

The table lists this clone with a count of one. V and J are TRBV7-9 and TRBJ1-3; tentatively, D is TRBD1 (5 bases). Germline V gives CDR1 SEHNR, CDR2 FQNEAQ (reference sequence). Trimming pared 5 bases from V and 3 bases from J, leaving 11 bases between. The CDR3 length is 14 residues. CDR3 residues: CASSRAGRGNTIYF. CDR3 DNA: TGTGCCAGCAGCCGCGCGGGACGTGGAAACACCATATATTTT.

This sequence joins TRBV15 and TRBJ1-3; D gene uncertain. This CDR3 is 15 amino acids long. CDR1 and CDR2 (germline): LNHNV, YYDKDF (reference sequence). V gave up 5 bases and J gave up 0 bases, with 11 bases separating them. The CDR3 protein is CATSGNSHSGNTIYF. CDR3 sequence (DNA): TGTGCCACCAGCGGAAACAGCCACTCTGGAAACACCATATATTTT. The complete variable domain, with remaining parts taken from reference TRBV15 and TRBJ1-3, reads DAMVIQNPRYQVTQFGKPVTLSCSQTLNHNVMYWYQQKSSQAPKLLFHYYDKDFNNEADTPDNFQSRRPNTSFCFLDIRSPGLGDTAMYLCATSGNSHSGNTIYFGEGSWLTVV.

This clone was found once. The chain has TRBV29-1 and TRBJ2-1, with 7 bases aligning to TRBD1. Germline V gene data show CDR1 as SQVTM and CDR2 as ANQGSEA. After removal of 3 bases from V and 2 bases from J, the junction contained 1 base not matched to a gene. The CDR3 contains 13 residues. The CDR3 sequence: CSVEDRPYNEQFF. The CDR3 DNA reads TGCAGCGTTGAGGACAGGCCCTACAATGAGCAGTTCTTC.

This clone was observed a few times. The genes are TRBV7-2 and TRBJ2-2; the match to TRBD1 covers 11 bases. This CDR3 is 18 amino acids long. V was pared by 4 bases and J by 1 base, with 8 bases of the junction left unmatched. Germline assignment: CDR1 SGHTA and CDR2 FQGNSA. For the CDR3, the DNA is TGTGCCAGCAGCTCCCGGACAGGGGGCTGGCAGAACACCGGGGAGCTGTTTTTT. It codes for CASSSRTGGWQNTGELFF.

The sample holds a few counts of this clone. This chain links TRBV24-1 with TRBJ1-4; TRBD1 matches at 9 bases. The CDR3 runs to 14 residues. With 5 bases clipped from V and 8 bases from J, the junction kept 5 bases outside the gene matches. CDR1 and CDR2 (germline): KGHDR, SFDVKD. The CDR3 region has the DNA TGTGCCACCAGTGCCCGACAGGGGGACGAAAAACTGTTTTTT. Translation: CATSARQGDEKLFF.

This clone has more than one count but fewer than ten. The chain has TRBV21-1 and TRBJ1-5. TRBV21-1 is a pseudogene segment. This CDR3 contains 14 residues. The CDR3 DNA sequence: TGTGCCAGCAACCTCGGAGGAGGCAATCAGCCCCAGCATTTT. This gives the protein CASNLGGGNQPQHF.

This chain links TRBV7-2 with TRBJ2-5; D unresolved. The CDR3 totals 13 residues. V was pared by 2 bases and J by 2 bases, with 6 bases between. Per the germline V gene, CDR1 is SGHTA and CDR2 is FQGNSA. The DNA of the CDR3 is TGTGCCAGCAGCTTATTACAGCAAGAGACCCAGTACTTC. Translated: CASSLLQQETQYF.

The rearrangement joins TRBV18 to TRBJ2-7; no firm D call. CDR3 length equals 13 residues. The germline CDR1 and CDR2 sequences are KGHSH and LQKENI. The germline V and J ends were trimmed by 2 bases and 6 bases, with 11 bases remaining between them. In nucleotides, the CDR3 is TGTGCCAGCTCACCAGAGGTCGTGGGCGAGCAGTACTTC. It specifies CASSPEVVGEQYF.

The chain is built from TRBV21-1 and TRBJ2-5; whether TRBD1, the table's D call, matches the DNA was not checked. TRBV21-1 is classified as a pseudogene. The CDR3 covers 13 residues. CDR3 loop: CASSKDRGETQYF. CDR3 DNA sequence: TGTGCCAGCAGCAAAGATAGGGGAGAGACCCAGTACTTC.

This rearrangement joins TRBV10-3 to TRBJ2-3; D possibly corresponds to TRBD2 (7 bases). Germline CDR1 and CDR2: ENHRY and SYGVKD. This CDR3 comprises 14 residues. V lost 6 bases and J lost 3, with 13 bases in between. CDR3: CAISLRGGTDTQYF. In nucleotides, the CDR3 is TGTGCCATCAGCCTGAGGGGGGGAACAGATACGCAGTATTTT.

This rearrangement joins TRBV4-1 to TRBJ1-5; D remains ambiguous. This CDR3 is 20 amino acids long. Per the germline V gene, CDR1 is MGHRA and CDR2 is YSYEKL. V was clipped by 4 bases and J by 2 bases, with 27 bases between them. The CDR3 region has the DNA TGCGCCAGCAGCCTTCCGGAGGTCCCCCGCCCTTTGGTGCGCAATCAGCCCCAGCATTTT. This gives the protein CASSLPEVPRPLVRNQPQHF.